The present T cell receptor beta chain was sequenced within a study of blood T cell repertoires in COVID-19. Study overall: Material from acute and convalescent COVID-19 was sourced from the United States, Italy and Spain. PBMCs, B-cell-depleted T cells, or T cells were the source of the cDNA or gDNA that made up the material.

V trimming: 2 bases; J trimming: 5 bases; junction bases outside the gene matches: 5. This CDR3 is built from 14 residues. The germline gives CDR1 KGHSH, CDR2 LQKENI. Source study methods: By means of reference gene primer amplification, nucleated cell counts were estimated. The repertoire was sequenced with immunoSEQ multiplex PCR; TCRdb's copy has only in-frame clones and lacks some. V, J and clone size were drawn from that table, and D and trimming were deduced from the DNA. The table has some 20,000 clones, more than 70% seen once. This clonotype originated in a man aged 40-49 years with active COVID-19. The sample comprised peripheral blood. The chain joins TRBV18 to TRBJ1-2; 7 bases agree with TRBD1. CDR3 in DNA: TGTGCCAGCTCACCAGGGACAGACCTATATGGCTACACCTTC. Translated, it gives CASSPGTDLYGYTF.